This is a list of T cell receptor beta chains from one sample in a study of blood T cell repertoires in COVID-19. Repertoires were generated with immunoSEQ multiplex PCR, while TCRdb's copy carries only in-frame clones and drops some. This sample has 90,000 to 130,000 clones, with 80% to 85% found just once. The sequenced sample was peripheral blood. These receptor sequences come from a man aged 65-85 years with acute or convalescent COVID-19. Both conserved end residues are part of each CDR3. D genes are given only for firm matches. Expanded clones are given a class, and other clones once, few, many or no size at all.

v_gene	j_gene	abundance	d_gene	CDR3aa	CDR3nt
TRBV2	TRBJ1-6	-	-	CASRGTTENSPLHF	TGTGCCAGCAGGGGGACTACCGAGAATTCACCCCTCCACTTT
TRBV6-2/TRBV6-3	TRBJ1-4	-	-	CASSPRVEKLFF	TGTGCCAGCAGTCCCCGGGTTGAAAAACTGTTTTTT
TRBV28	TRBJ1-3	-	-	CASSKNGNTIYF	TGTGCCAGTAGCAAAAACGGAAACACCATATATTTT
TRBV28	TRBJ1-6	-	-	CASNPGGQGPYNSPLHF	TGTGCCAGCAACCCGGGGGGGCAGGGACCCTATAATTCACCCCTCCACTTT
TRBV6-1	TRBJ1-6	-	-	CASSEDGNSPLHF	TGTGCCAGCAGTGAAGACGGTAATTCACCCCTCCACTTT
TRBV5-4	TRBJ2-4	once	TRBD1	CASSLGQGSAKNIQYF	TGTGCCAGCAGCTTAGGACAGGGATCGGCCAAAAACATTCAGTACTTC
TRBV5-1	TRBJ1-1	-	TRBD1	CASSPGQGLEAFF	TGCGCCAGCAGCCCCGGACAGGGGCTTGAAGCTTTCTTT
TRBV6-5	TRBJ1-1	large	-	CASSYATEAFF	TGTGCCAGCAGTTACGCGACTGAAGCTTTCTTT
TRBV4-2	TRBJ2-7	few	-	CASSQGDYGGEQYF	TGTGCCAGCAGCCAAGGGGATTACGGGGGCGAGCAGTACTTC
TRBV2	TRBJ1-5	once	-	CASRSTTGLPPQHF	TGTGCCAGCAGAAGTACAACAGGTCTGCCGCCCCAGCATTTT
TRBV28	TRBJ2-7	-	TRBD1	CASSSDRGRTGGVYEQYF	TGTGCCAGCAGTTCTGACAGGGGGCGGACGGGGGGTGTCTACGAGCAGTACTTC
TRBV28	TRBJ1-2	-	-	CASSLGGDYGYTF	TGTGCCAGCAGTTTGGGGGGGGACTATGGCTACACCTTC
TRBV14	TRBJ1-1	-	-	CASSLQENTEAFF	TGTGCCAGCAGCCTACAGGAAAACACTGAAGCTTTCTTT
TRBV5-1	TRBJ1-5	few	TRBD1	CASSPDRGIQPQHF	TGCGCCAGCAGCCCCGACAGGGGTATACAGCCCCAGCATTTT
TRBV12-3/TRBV12-4	TRBJ2-1	-	TRBD2	CASSLDGGIEQFF	TGTGCCAGCAGTTTGGACGGGGGGATTGAGCAGTTCTTC
TRBV10-2	TRBJ2-4	-	-	CASSESNRVVLF	TGCGCCAGCAGTGAGTCGAACAGGGTGGTCTTATTC
TRBV28	TRBJ2-3	-	TRBD2	CASTLPLAGVGTQYF	TGTGCCAGCACCCTCCCACTAGCGGGAGTTGGCACGCAGTATTTT
TRBV3-1/TRBV3-2	TRBJ2-3	-	TRBD1	CASSHTGDADTQYF	TGTGCCAGCAGCCATACAGGGGACGCAGATACGCAGTATTTT
TRBV25-1	TRBJ2-3	-	-	CASSPRLGLSTDTQYF	TGTGCCAGCAGTCCCAGACTAGGGCTAAGCACAGATACGCAGTATTTT
TRBV3-1/TRBV3-2	TRBJ1-1	-	-	CASSQGGEAFF	TGTGCCAGCAGCCAAGGAGGAGAAGCTTTCTTT
TRBV4-2	TRBJ1-2	-	TRBD1	CASSPGTATPNYGYTF	TGTGCCAGCAGCCCCGGGACAGCCACCCCTAACTATGGCTACACCTTC
TRBV7-2	TRBJ2-7	-	TRBD1	CASSLQRGPTHEQYF	TGTGCCAGCAGCTTACAAAGGGGGCCCACCCACGAGCAGTACTTC
TRBV7-3	TRBJ2-1	-	TRBD1	CASSLGGTGKIDEQFF	TGTGCCAGCAGCTTAGGGGGGACAGGGAAGATCGATGAGCAGTTCTTC
TRBV7-3	TRBJ1-1	few	-	CASSLNTGNTEAFF	TGTGCCAGCAGCTTAAATACAGGGAACACTGAAGCTTTCTTT
TRBV19	TRBJ1-2	few	TRBD1	CASSSRGTDNYGYTF	TGTGCCAGTAGTTCCCGTGGGACAGATAACTATGGCTACACCTTC
TRBV30	TRBJ1-1	-	TRBD1	CAWKGAGAGKTEAFF	TGTGCCTGGAAGGGGGCAGGGGCAGGAAAGACTGAAGCTTTCTTT
TRBV18	TRBJ2-1	few	-	CASSPPLGGEQFF	TGTGCCAGCTCACCACCGCTGGGAGGTGAGCAGTTCTTC
TRBV5-4	TRBJ2-3	-	TRBD1	CASSSRQGEVADTQYF	TGTGCCAGCAGCTCCCGACAGGGGGAAGTAGCAGATACGCAGTATTTT
TRBV19	TRBJ1-5	-	-	CASSIRPGGNSNQPQHF	TGTGCCAGTAGTATTCGTCCCGGCGGGAATAGCAATCAGCCCCAGCATTTT
TRBV7-9	TRBJ1-2	-	-	CASSLEGHGTGYTF	TGTGCCAGCAGCTTAGAGGGACACGGAACTGGCTACACCTTC
TRBV5-1	TRBJ2-1	-	TRBD2	CASSQLAGGYNEQFF	TGCGCCAGCAGCCAACTAGCGGGGGGTTACAATGAGCAGTTCTTC
TRBV10-1	TRBJ1-6	-	-	CASPEVRVNNSPLHF	TGCGCCAGCCCCGAGGTCAGGGTAAATAATTCACCCCTCCACTTT
TRBV24-1	TRBJ2-1	once	TRBD2	CATSGRASGGDNEQFF	TGTGCCACCAGTGGCCGAGCTAGCGGGGGTGACAATGAGCAGTTCTTC
TRBV6-2/TRBV6-3	TRBJ2-7	-	-	CASSYDPGLYEQYF	TGTGCCAGCAGTTACGATCCAGGGCTCTACGAGCAGTACTTC
TRBV28	TRBJ2-1	once	TRBD2	CASSGLGLAGPNEQFF	TGTGCCAGCAGCGGACTCGGACTAGCGGGACCCAATGAGCAGTTCTTC
TRBV5-1	TRBJ1-1	-	-	CATSGQSNTEAFF	TGCGCCACCTCGGGACAATCTAACACTGAAGCTTTCTTT
TRBV10-3	TRBJ1-3	-	-	CAITGEQGNTIYF	TGTGCCATCACAGGGGAGCAGGGAAACACCATATATTTT
TRBV5-4	TRBJ1-6	-	-	CASSKGGGINNSPLHF	TGTGCCAGCAGCAAGGGTGGGGGGATTAATAATTCACCCCTCCACTTT
TRBV6-5	TRBJ1-5	-	-	CASSYSVRGGQPQHF	TGTGCCAGCAGTTACTCAGTCAGGGGCGGACAGCCCCAGCATTTT
TRBV28	TRBJ1-1	once	TRBD1	CASSATGQGNTEAFF	TGTGCCAGCAGTGCGACGGGACAGGGAAACACTGAAGCTTTCTTT
TRBV7-3	TRBJ2-3	-	TRBD2	CASSTGTSADTQYF	TGTGCCAGCAGCACCGGGACTAGCGCAGATACGCAGTATTTT
TRBV10-3	TRBJ2-5	-	-	CAISPAGAEETQYF	TGTGCCATCAGTCCCGCAGGGGCAGAAGAGACCCAGTACTTC
TRBV5-1	TRBJ2-3	-	-	CASSLATAADTQYF	TGCGCCAGCAGCTTGGCCACGGCGGCAGATACGCAGTATTTT
TRBV7-9	TRBJ1-4	-	-	CASSRSTGLNEKLFF	TGTGCCAGCAGCAGGAGCACCGGTCTTAATGAAAAACTGTTTTTT
TRBV2	TRBJ2-4	-	-	CASSEYNGGLAKNIQYF	TGTGCCAGCAGTGAATATAACGGAGGTTTAGCCAAAAACATTCAGTACTTC
TRBV6-6	TRBJ2-7	few	-	CASTTRSGDRYEQYF	TGTGCCAGCACTACTCGCTCGGGAGACCGCTACGAGCAGTACTTC
TRBV2	TRBJ1-5	-	-	CASTSDSPRQPQHF	TGTGCCAGCACTTCGGACAGTCCCCGTCAGCCCCAGCATTTT
TRBV6-4	TRBJ2-6	-	-	CASRDQGAGANVLTF	TGTGCCAGCAGGGATCAGGGCGCGGGGGCCAACGTCCTGACTTTC
TRBV7-8	TRBJ2-6	-	-	CASSLRHESGANVLTF	TGTGCCAGCAGCCTGCGACACGAATCTGGGGCCAACGTCCTGACTTTC
TRBV10-3	TRBJ1-1	-	-	CVISESRAAFF	TGTGTCATCAGTGAGTCCAGGGCGGCTTTCTTT
TRBV19	TRBJ1-1	few	-	CASSIGWDIWGMNTEAFF	TGTGCCAGTAGTATAGGGTGGGACATTTGGGGAATGAACACTGAAGCTTTCTTT
TRBV5-6	TRBJ2-7	few	TRBD1	CASSLANRGNPYF	TGTGCCAGCAGCTTGGCAAACAGGGGTAACCCGTACTTC
TRBV6-6	TRBJ2-7	-	TRBD1	CASTQVPGQGKYEQYF	TGTGCCAGCACTCAAGTACCGGGACAGGGAAAATACGAGCAGTACTTC